The T cell receptor (beta chain) described here comes from a study of blood T cell repertoires in COVID-19. Overall study context: Acute-phase and convalescent COVID-19 samples originated in the United States, Italy and Spain.

Repertoires were generated with immunoSEQ multiplex PCR, while TCRdb's copy carries only in-frame clones and drops some. The profile shows about 83,000 clones, roughly 90% of them singletons. This clonotype was sampled from a woman older than 75 with active or convalescent COVID-19. The sample was peripheral blood.

CDR3 DNA: TGTGCCAGCAGCCGCCCTATCACCGGGGAGCTGTTTTTT. Protein: CASSRPITGELFF. The J gene is TRBJ2-2, the V gene TRBV7-9; no firm D call. CDR1 is SEHNR, CDR2 FQNEAQ, per germline (reference sequence). The CDR3 length is 13 residues. V lost 5 bases and J 4 bases, leaving 8 bases between the germline ends.